A selection of T cell receptor beta chains follows, all from one sample in a study of T cell responses to AZD1222 COVID-19 vaccine. This table comes from immunoSEQ multiplex PCR, and its TCRdb copy is limited to in-frame clones, with some not included. In the table there are tens of thousands of clones, over 75% of which are singletons. Source: peripheral blood, taken on day 0 of AZD1222 vaccination. These receptor sequences come from an adult in good health. Each CDR3 is given with its conserved first and last residue. Fields, in order: D gene, CDR3 length, J gene, V gene, clone size, CDR3 DNA, CDR3 protein. D genes are given only for firm matches. Not all rows give a size; the values are once, few, many and, for expanded clones, a class.

NA,14,TRBJ1-4,TRBV30,NA,TGTGCCTGGAACGGATCCCCCCGGAATGAAAAACTGTTTTTT,CAWNGSPRNEKLFF
TRBD1,15,TRBJ1-2,TRBV6-5,NA,TGTGCCAGCAGGATCCCGGGACAGGGCGCCTATGGCTACACCTTC,CASRIPGQGAYGYTF
NA,18,TRBJ2-7,TRBV6-2/TRBV6-3,NA,TGTGCCAGCAGTTACCCCCCAGGAGGCAGGGCTTTGACTGGCGAGCAGTACTTC,CASSYPPGGRALTGEQYF
NA,13,TRBJ1-1,TRBV19,NA,TGTGCCAGTAGTATCCAGGGGAACACTGAAGCTTTCTTT,CASSIQGNTEAFF
TRBD2,14,TRBJ2-7,TRBV7-9,NA,TGTGCCAGCAGCTTAAGCGGGGAAATGGGCGAGCAGTACTTC,CASSLSGEMGEQYF
NA,15,TRBJ2-2,TRBV19,NA,TGTGCCAGTAGTATCCCCCGCCAAGGCCCCCGGGAGCTGTTTTTT,CASSIPRQGPRELFF
NA,15,TRBJ2-5,TRBV2,NA,TGTGCCAGCAGCGGGGGCCCAAGGTGGGAAGAGACCCAGTACTTC,CASSGGPRWEETQYF
NA,15,TRBJ1-6,TRBV6-2/TRBV6-3,NA,TGTGCCAGCAGTTACTCAGTGGAGGGATACTCACCCCTCCACTTT,CASSYSVEGYSPLHF
NA,14,TRBJ1-2,TRBV2,NA,TGTGCCAGCAGTGATCTCCGTAGTTACTATGGCTACACCTTC,CASSDLRSYYGYTF
NA,13,TRBJ1-5,TRBV6-6,NA,TGTGCCAGCAGGGACTTACTTAATCAGCCCCAGCATTTT,CASRDLLNQPQHF
NA,13,TRBJ1-2,TRBV7-2,NA,TGTGCCAGCAGCTTAGTCCAGCCGTATGGCTACACCTTC,CASSLVQPYGYTF
NA,13,TRBJ2-2,TRBV19,NA,TGTGCCAGTAGTATATTAGCCTTCGGGGAGCTGTTTTTT,CASSILAFGELFF
NA,16,TRBJ1-5,TRBV7-2,NA,TGTGCCAGCAGCTTAGAGGCGGGGTCGGGCAATCAGCCCCAGCATTTT,CASSLEAGSGNQPQHF
TRBD1,14,TRBJ1-6,TRBV6-1,NA,TGTGCCAGCAGTGAGGGACAGGGAGTAGGACCCCTCCACTTT,CASSEGQGVGPLHF
NA,13,TRBJ1-2,TRBV7-9,NA,TGTGCCAGCAGCCCTTCCACCGGGGATGGCTACACCTTC,CASSPSTGDGYTF
NA,12,TRBJ1-1,TRBV11-2,NA,TGTGCCAGCAGCTCCCCGAACACTGAAGCTTTCTTT,CASSSPNTEAFF
NA,16,TRBJ2-5,TRBV7-9,NA,TGTGCCAGCAGCGCAAGGGCGGCGGGGCTTCAAGAGACCCAGTACTTC,CASSARAAGLQETQYF
NA,11,TRBJ1-2,TRBV10-3,NA,TGTGCCATCAGTGGTCAGTGGGGCTACACCTTC,CAISGQWGYTF
NA,14,TRBJ1-3,TRBV19,NA,TGTGCCAGTAAGGGCACCCCCTATGGAAACACCATATATTTT,CASKGTPYGNTIYF
NA,14,TRBJ1-3,TRBV6-1,NA,TGTGCCAGCAGTGAACAGGGCGCTGGAAACACCATATATTTT,CASSEQGAGNTIYF
NA,13,TRBJ1-5,TRBV10-3,NA,TGTGCCATCAGGGGAGGGGGCAATCAGCCCCAGCATTTT,CAIRGGGNQPQHF
TRBD1,17,TRBJ1-2,TRBV19,NA,TGTGCCAGTTTCCCACGAGACAGGGGACAAGCTAACTATGGCTACACCTTC,CASFPRDRGQANYGYTF
TRBD1,13,TRBJ2-5,TRBV4-1,once,TGCGCCAGCAGCCAAGTCGGGACAGGGACCCAGTACTTC,CASSQVGTGTQYF
TRBD1,14,TRBJ1-2,TRBV7-2,NA,TGTGCCAGCAGCTCGGGGACAGGGGATAATGGCTACACCTTC,CASSSGTGDNGYTF
TRBD2,14,TRBJ2-1,TRBV3-1/TRBV3-2,NA,TGTGCCAGCAGCCAGCGGGGGGCCCACAATGAGCAGTTCTTC,CASSQRGAHNEQFF
TRBD1,15,TRBJ1-4,TRBV30,NA,TGTGCCTGGAGTGAATACAGGGGGCTTAATGAAAAACTGTTTTTT,CAWSEYRGLNEKLFF
TRBD2,16,TRBJ2-2,TRBV7-3,NA,TGTGCCAGCAGCTCCACGGGACTAGCGGGCACCGGGGAGCTGTTTTTT,CASSSTGLAGTGELFF
TRBD2,16,TRBJ2-1,TRBV24-1,NA,TGTGCCACCAGTGATTGGGGACTAGCGGGCAACAATGAGCAGTTCTTC,CATSDWGLAGNNEQFF
NA,16,TRBJ1-3,TRBV5-6,NA,TGTGCCAGCAGCTTAGGAGACACGTTCTCTGGAAACACCATATATTTT,CASSLGDTFSGNTIYF
NA,16,TRBJ1-5,TRBV18,NA,TGTGCCAGCCGAGCAGGTGGTAGTTCCAGCAATCAGCCCCAGCATTTT,CASRAGGSSSNQPQHF
TRBD1,14,TRBJ1-5,TRBV18,NA,TGTGCCAGCTCACCCCGACAGGGAGGTCAGCCCCAGCATTTT,CASSPRQGGQPQHF
NA,17,TRBJ1-3,TRBV4-3,few,TGCGCCAGCAGCCAAGAAGTTCCAGGATCCTCTGGAAACACCATATATTTT,CASSQEVPGSSGNTIYF
NA,15,TRBJ1-5,TRBV18,few,TGTGCCAGCTCACCCCAGGGGCGCCGCGGTCAGCCCCAGCATTTT,CASSPQGRRGQPQHF
TRBD1,14,TRBJ1-6,TRBV30,few,TGTGCCTGGAATTTAGGGACAGCTAATTCACCCCTCCACTTT,CAWNLGTANSPLHF
NA,12,TRBJ2-7,TRBV6-5,NA,TGTGCCAGCGGGGCGGGGGCGGACGAGCAGTACTTC,CASGAGADEQYF
NA,13,TRBJ1-4,TRBV16,NA,TGTGCCACCAGCTACAATACTAATGAAAAACTGTTTTTT,CATSYNTNEKLFF
NA,14,TRBJ2-5,TRBV6-6,NA,TGTGCCAGCAGTTACCGAGGAGGCCCCGAGACCCAGTACTTC,CASSYRGGPETQYF
NA,12,TRBJ1-6,TRBV30,NA,TGTGCCCACCGTAGGGTAAATTCACCCCTCCACTTT,CAHRRVNSPLHF
TRBD1,15,TRBJ2-2,TRBV4-1,NA,TGCGCCAGCAGCCAACCTACAGGGGCCACCGGGGAGCTGTTTTTT,CASSQPTGATGELFF
NA,14,TRBJ1-4,TRBV30,NA,TGTGCCTGGAGTTCGGGGGTGGTGTATGAAAAACTGTTTTTT,CAWSSGVVYEKLFF
NA,13,TRBJ1-3,TRBV18,NA,TGTGCCAGCTCACCACCGAGCGTGAACACCATATATTTT,CASSPPSVNTIYF
NA,11,TRBJ2-7,TRBV12-3/TRBV12-4,NA,TGTGCCAGCAGTTCCACATACGAGCAGTACTTC,CASSSTYEQYF
TRBD1,14,TRBJ1-2,TRBV7-8,NA,TGTGCCAGCAGCTTGAGGAACAGGGGGGACGGCTACACCTTC,CASSLRNRGDGYTF
NA,14,TRBJ2-7,TRBV2,NA,TGTGCCAGCAGTCCCCGTGATAGCGGCTACGAGCAGTACTTC,CASSPRDSGYEQYF
TRBD1,15,TRBJ1-2,TRBV7-2,NA,TGTGCCAGCAGCTTAGGGAGGGGGCTGAGCTATGGCTACACCTTC,CASSLGRGLSYGYTF
NA,13,TRBJ1-2,TRBV7-3,NA,TGTGCCAGCAGCCCCACAGGGTTCTATGGCTACACCTTC,CASSPTGFYGYTF
NA,13,TRBJ1-6,TRBV30,once,TGTGCCTGGAGGTGGGGGTTTAATTCACCCCTCCACTTT,CAWRWGFNSPLHF